The 9 T cell receptor beta chains presented below share a single source sample, sequenced in a study of T cell responses to AZD1222 COVID-19 vaccine. The method was immunoSEQ multiplex PCR; TCRdb's version includes in-frame clones alone and lacks a portion of them. The sample lists approximately 110,000 clones, 80% to 85% occurring once. This specimen consisted of peripheral blood, obtained on day 0 of AZD1222 vaccination. Receptors were obtained from an adult in good health.

The J gene is TRBJ1-1, the V gene TRBV29-1; D is perhaps TRBD1 (5 bases). CDR1 is SQVTM, CDR2 ANQGSEA, per germline. The V end was cut by 4 bases, the J end by 4 bases, with 13 bases between. The CDR3 contains 13 residues. CDR3 region: CSVVGGGGTEAFF. CDR3 sequence (DNA): TGCAGCGTTGTAGGTGGGGGGGGCACTGAAGCTTTCTTT.

The chain uses TRBV7-2 and TRBJ2-7; tentative D call: TRBD2 (6 bases). Germline lookup yields CDR1 SGHTA and CDR2 FQGNSA. V gave up 0 bases and J gave up 3 bases, with 21 bases separating them. The CDR3 length is 18 residues. CDR3 sequence reads: CASSLAGWRGRGSYEQYF. CDR3 DNA sequence: TGTGCCAGCAGCTTAGCGGGGTGGAGGGGAAGGGGCAGCTACGAGCAGTACTTC.

The V and J genes are TRBV2 and TRBJ2-7, with TRBD1 identical over 12 bases. The V segment lost 6 bases and the J segment 2 bases; nucleotides outside the gene matches: 11. CDR1 is SNHLY, CDR2 FYNNEI, per germline. The CDR3 has 17 residues. The CDR3 bases are TGTGCCAGCAGGGGGACAGGGGGCTTTACGAGTGCCTACGAGCAGTACTTC. This gives the protein CASRGTGGFTSAYEQYF.

J is TRBJ1-4 and V is TRBV25-1, with D possibly TRBD1 on 5 matching bases. Germline V gives CDR1 MGHDK, CDR2 SYGVNS. This CDR3 is built from 16 residues. V was cut by 3 bases and J by 5 bases, with 16 bases left in between. CDR3 coding DNA: TGTGCCAGCAGTGAGCCACCGGGACGGGAGAATGAAAAACTGTTTTTT. Protein: CASSEPPGRENEKLFF. Full variable domain (outside the CDR3, taken from reference TRBV25-1 and TRBJ1-4): EADIYQTPRYLVIGTGKKITLECSQTMGHDKMYWYQQDPGMELHLIHYSYGVNSTEKGDLSSESTVSRIRTEHFPLTLESARPSHTSQYLCASSEPPGRENEKLFFGSGTQLSVL.

CDR3 amino acids: CASSEVSGTGAYEQYF. The CDR3 DNA sequence: TGTGCCAGCAGTGAAGTATCCGGGACAGGGGCCTACGAGCAGTACTTC. The V gene is TRBV6-1, the J gene TRBJ2-7; 10 bases map to TRBD1. CDR1 is MNHNS and CDR2 is SASEGT in the germline V gene. CDR3 length equals 16 residues. V lost 1 base and J lost 2; bases outside the gene matches: 5.

The gene calls are TRBV2 and TRBJ1-5, with no clear D. CDR3 size: 13 residues. V was shortened by 5 bases and J by 6 bases, with 11 bases between the two germline ends. The germline CDR1 and CDR2 sequences are SNHLY and FYNNEI. The CDR3 nucleotides read TGTGCCAGCAGTACGGACCGTATTCAGCCCCAGCATTTT. The encoded protein is CASSTDRIQPQHF.

This sequence joins TRBV3-1 (or the pseudogene TRBV3-2) and TRBJ2-3; 7 nucleotides agree with TRBD1. J gave up 5 bases and V 1 base, and 3 bases lay outside the gene matches. The CDR3 length is 14 residues. Germline lookup yields CDR1 LGHDT and CDR2 YNNKEL (reference sequence). The CDR3 coding sequence is TGTGCCAGCAGCCAAGGACAGGGAAAAGATACGCAGTATTTT. It translates to CASSQGQGKDTQYF.

The chain is built from TRBV19 and TRBJ2-7, with TRBD1 identical over 11 bases. The germline CDR1 and CDR2 sequences are LNHDA and SQIVND (reference sequence). This CDR3 spans 15 amino acids. The V segment lost 3 bases and the J segment 4 bases; nucleotides outside the gene matches: 5. The CDR3 here is CASSIIGTGGYEQYF. The CDR3, as DNA: TGTGCCAGTAGTATCATCGGGACAGGGGGATACGAGCAGTACTTC.

Regarding this clone: The identical CDR3 is also encoded by other nucleotide sequences in the sample. The gene calls are TRBV5-1 and TRBJ2-5; TRBD1 matches at 7 bases. The CDR3 is made up of 15 amino acids. J gave up 1 base and V 4 bases, and 7 bases lay outside the gene matches. Germline values: CDR1 SGHRS, CDR2 YFSETQ. The CDR3 sequence: CASSLGRTGQETQYF. The CDR3, as DNA: TGCGCCAGCAGCCTGGGTCGGACAGGCCAAGAGACCCAGTACTTC.